This T cell receptor (beta chain) was found in a study of post-analysis software for immune sequencing data. General study results and limits: Four to six TRBV segments were significantly more frequent in patients than in controls. TRBV5-6, TRBV5-1 and TRBV20-1 were among these segments.

CDR3 length equals 17 residues. CDR1 and CDR2 (germline): WSHSY, SAAADI. Germline trimming cut 0 bases from V and 6 bases from J; bases unmatched to any gene: 5. Built from TCR beta cDNA, the libraries had unique molecular identifiers in them. TCRdb re-called the PCR reads through MiXCR, storing one row per CDR3 protein. The data hold hundreds of thousands of distinct CDR3 sequences, with 25% to 30% observed a single time. A note on this clonotype: Its cognate antigen is unknown.

The gene calls are TRBV10-2 and TRBJ2-1, with 13 bases fitting TRBD2. The TCR sequence derives from a girl aged 5-17 years with multiple sclerosis. The sample taken for sequencing was blood. DNA of the CDR3: TGCGCCAGCAGTGAGTCCGGGTGGACTAGCGGGAGCAATGAGCAGTTCTTC. This gives the protein CASSESGWTSGSNEQFF.